This T cell receptor (beta chain) was recorded in a study of T cells in tuberculosis. Study-wide background: CD1B tetramers identified T cells specific for mycobacterial lipid GMM. A South African cohort included IGRA-negative adolescents, latently infected IGRA-positive adolescents and adults with active tuberculosis.

General study findings and limits: GEM motif frequencies gave approximately 70% accuracy; the GMM repertoire gave roughly 85%. Cases with active tuberculosis were adults, while controls were adolescents.

The CDR3 is made up of 14 amino acids. The germline V gene encodes CDR1 SGHRS and CDR2 YFSETQ. Trimming left V 4 bases short and J 4 bases short, with 14 bases between. TCRdb keeps only in-frame clones here, not all; method: immunoSEQ multiplex PCR. Counted here are tens of thousands of clones, less than 98% occurring once; the ten biggest clones make up under 8%. This clone was detected only once. Its target is not known. The receptor's source is a donor aged 10-29 years with latent tuberculosis or without tuberculosis infection. Sequenced material: PBMCs. The chain employs TRBV5-1 and TRBJ1-2; D unresolved. CDR3 sequence reads: CASSPGVRAYGYTF. The CDR3 bases are TGCGCCAGCAGCCCGGGAGTAAGGGCCTATGGCTACACCTTC.